Following are 10 T cell receptor beta chains from one sample sequenced in a study of blood T cell repertoires in COVID-19. The table came from immunoSEQ multiplex PCR; TCRdb's copy has only in-frame clones and leaves some out. Of 220,000 or so clones detected, around 83% appear once; the ten largest clones hold about 10%. The specimen was peripheral blood. The source is a woman in her fifties or sixties with COVID-19, enrolled during active disease.

This sequence joins TRBV7-6 and TRBJ1-4, with D maybe TRBD1 (6 bases). This CDR3 has 16 residues. V was cut by 1 base and J by 7 bases, with 16 bases left in between. Germline values: CDR1 SGHVS, CDR2 FNYEAQ. The DNA for the CDR3 is TGTGCCAGCAGCTTAGTATCGGGGGGCGAGGGTGAAAAACTGTTTTTT. Protein: CASSLVSGGEGEKLFF.

This chain uses TRBV10-3 with TRBJ2-3; 10 positions agree with TRBD2. V trimming: 8 bases; J trimming: 1 base; junction bases outside the gene matches: 12. CDR1 is ENHRY and CDR2 is SYGVKD in the germline V gene. The CDR3 spans 17 residues. For the CDR3, the DNA is TGTGCCATCCGCGCTAGCGGGGGCCTGATGGGCACAGATACGCAGTATTTT. Translation: CAIRASGGLMGTDTQYF.

The chain employs TRBV5-1 and TRBJ1-2; TRBD1 agrees at 9 bases. Germline V gene data show CDR1 as SGHRS and CDR2 as YFSETQ. After removal of 3 bases from V and 6 bases from J, the junction contained 9 bases not matched to a gene. This CDR3 comprises 15 residues. The CDR3 is CASSSTSGQGDGYTF. Here the CDR3 DNA reads TGCGCCAGCAGCTCCACCTCGGGACAGGGAGATGGCTACACCTTC.

The chain links TRBV3-1 (or the pseudogene TRBV3-2) to TRBJ2-5, with TRBD1 matching over 8 bases. Germline values: CDR1 LGHDT, CDR2 YNNKEL (reference sequence). The CDR3 extends over 13 amino acids. J gave up 2 bases and V 5 bases, and 1 base lay outside the gene matches. The CDR3 loop reads CASSRDRQETQYF. In DNA, the CDR3 is TGTGCCAGCAGCAGGGACAGGCAAGAGACCCAGTACTTC.

This clone came up a few times. The chain uses TRBV11-2 and TRBJ1-1; D unclear. V shed 4 bases and J shed 0 bases, with 3 bases lying between them. The CDR3 length is 12 residues. The germline gives CDR1 SGHAT, CDR2 FQNNGV. Here the CDR3 reads CASSWLNTEAFF. The CDR3 coding sequence is TGTGCCAGCAGCTGGCTGAACACTGAAGCTTTCTTT.

The rearrangement uses TRBV28 and TRBJ2-3; D unclear. The germline V gene has CDR1 MDHEN and CDR2 SYDVKM. This CDR3 region has 15 residues. V dropped 4 bases and J dropped 2 bases, with 13 bases sitting between them. In DNA, the CDR3 is TGTGCCAGCAGTTCATACGCGGAAAACACAGATACGCAGTATTTT. As protein: CASSSYAENTDTQYF.

J is TRBJ1-2 and V is TRBV24-1; 7 nucleotides align to TRBD1. V shed 6 bases, J shed 3 bases, and the junction held 0 bases outside the gene matches. Germline V gene lookup returns CDR1 KGHDR and CDR2 SFDVKD. CDR3 length: 12 amino acids. The CDR3 loop reads CATSQGDYGYTF. In nucleotides, the CDR3 is TGTGCCACCAGTCAGGGGGACTATGGCTACACCTTC.

The chain is built from TRBV6-5 and TRBJ2-2; weak D call: TRBD2 (5 bases). The length of the CDR3 is 14 residues. CDR1 and CDR2 from the germline V gene are MNHEY and SVGAGI. Trimming took 6 bases from V and 1 from J, leaving 9 bases between them. CDR3 sequence reads: CASSPGMNTGELFF. The CDR3 DNA is TGTGCCAGCAGCCCGGGGATGAACACCGGGGAGCTGTTTTTT.

Only a few counts were recorded for this clone. This chain links TRBV14 with TRBJ2-5; TRBD2 matches at 15 bases. V lost 7 bases to trimming and J lost 2 bases; unmatched junction nucleotides: 14. Germline V gene lookup returns CDR1 SGHDN and CDR2 FVKESK. This CDR3 has 19 residues. CDR3 residues: CASNLRTSGGAAIQETQYF. Written as DNA, the CDR3 is TGTGCCAGCAACCTACGGACTAGCGGGGGGGCCGCGATACAAGAGACCCAGTACTTC.

This clone appeared a few times. The chain recombines TRBV7-6 with TRBJ1-3, with TRBD1 matching over 8 bases. The CDR3 totals 15 residues. With V trimmed by 5 bases and J by 4 bases, 7 bases remained unmatched. Germline V lookup: CDR1 SGHVS, CDR2 FNYEAQ. As DNA, the CDR3 is TGTGCCAGCAGCCTACGGACAGGGTTCGGAAACACCATATATTTT. Its protein product is CASSLRTGFGNTIYF.